This section outlines one T cell receptor beta chain sequence together with its context. Which antigen it targets is not known. No much larger clonotype is one base removed from it; base qualities were not supplied. Every donor in the study was a healthy Caucasian. The twin cohort consisted of three pairs of female monozygotic twins, all aged about 18 to 29 years. Peripheral blood mononuclear cells were the source from which RNA for the TCR libraries was isolated. Library preparation was by 5' RACE. These reads were obtained on an Illumina HiSeq 2000. A universal primer binding site was added through template switching, and the final cDNA carried a unique molecular identifier so that TCR cDNA molecules could be counted accurately. First-strand cDNA for TCR alpha and beta chains was synthesized from specific primers in the conserved constant-segment region. To control for contamination, every cDNA library carried two barcodes: a SMART-Mk sample barcode plus Illumina barcodes. TruSeq adapter sequences along with Illumina sample barcodes were introduced in two successive PCR steps. TCR alpha and beta cDNA libraries were sequenced on the Illumina HiSeq platform with custom primers. The study's own analysis went as follows. Unique molecular identifiers were extracted from raw reads with MiGEC, and CDR3 positions were determined with MiXCR. For each individual, recombination models were inferred using an EM algorithm with the repgenHMM and IGoR tools. The tcR package in R was used for shared clonotype analysis, with sharing normalized by the product of cloneset sizes. Out-of-frame nonproductive sequences were analyzed to study raw recombination free of thymic and clonal selection effects. TCRdb trimmed the raw reads at Q25, called clones with MiXCR and kept productive beta chains. Every distinct CDR3 protein forms one entry, paired with its most common genes and DNA. The V and J calls shown here were made by TCRdb, not taken from the authors' results. Here the sample has about 920,000 distinct CDR3 sequences; roughly an eighth occur a single time. The ten largest clones capture around 1.6% of the sample.

This sample is part of a study of identical twins listed by TCRdb under 2016. For the wider study: To test whether fetal clonotypes persist, this study deep-sequenced TCR alpha and beta repertoires from monozygotic twins, from unrelated adults of various ages, and from cord blood. To rule out contamination, replicate twin experiments were performed at different times with different library preparation protocols.

The full study reports these points: Compared with coincidental sharing between unrelated individuals, out-of-frame TCR alpha sequences shared between twins showed an excess of sequences with low generation probability. The excess sharing between twins in beta out-of-frame sequences was weaker because fewer shared sequences reduced the signal-to-noise ratio. In monozygotic twins, recombination models systematically underestimated out-of-frame TCR alpha sharing, but the models matched the sharing seen between unrelated individuals. Abundant cord blood beta clonotypes carried fewer insertions; young adult naive repertoires showed a weaker similar trend, while memory repertoires showed none. Conclusions relied on cross-sectional statistical analysis, since the same donors could not be followed over many years. Invariant T cells such as MAIT and iNKT could partly confound zero-insertion analyses, though diverse VJ usage argued against this for most clonotypes.

Measured from the cysteine to the phenylalanine, the CDR3 is 13 residues long. The only DNA kept is the CDR3, 39 bases in frame from the first base. V was cut back by 4 bases and J by 4 bases, leaving a gap of 10 bases between them. The germline V gene supplies CDR1 MGHRA and CDR2 YSYEKL. These data are also associated with another study on yellow fever vaccine responses in identical twins. Per that second paper: According to the authors, the vaccine-induced T cell response in identical twins seemed to be partly convergent and partly specific to each individual. In the study, vaccine-responding T cell clones were precisely tracked in identical twins.

This sequence uses TRBV4-1 and TRBJ2-5, with the D gene call left open. Input material: PBMCs. The TCR sequence derives from a woman between 18 and 29 years old in good health. The nucleotide sequence reads as follows: TGCGCCAGCAGCCGACTTAGAGGAGAGACCCAGTACTTC. This encodes CASSRLRGETQYF.